These 20 T cell receptor beta chains were sequenced from one sample in a study of cytomegalovirus exposure and HLA in healthy donors. PCR employed 60 Vbeta and 13 Jbeta primers. Only in-frame clones appear in the TCRdb table, and some are missing; sequencing was by immunoSEQ multiplex PCR. This table has about 67,000 clones, 68% appearing once. The sequenced sample was PBMCs. These receptors all stem from a woman aged 30 to 39 in good health and CMV-seronegative.

This clone was seen a handful of times. This chain connects TRBV19 to TRBJ2-7; 9 bases map to TRBD1. The CDR3 covers 13 residues. CDR1 is LNHDA and CDR2 is SQIVND in the germline V gene (reference sequence). V lost 5 bases, J lost 6 bases, and 5 bases stayed unmatched. DNA for the CDR3: TGTGCCAGTAGTCCGGGACAGGGTCCCGAGCAGTACTTC. It translates to CASSPGQGPEQYF.

Written as DNA, the CDR3 is TGTGCCAGCAGTTACGGGACAGCCTACAATGAGCAGTTCTTC. Translating it yields CASSYGTAYNEQFF. The rearrangement uses TRBV6-6 and TRBJ2-1; 7 bases line up with TRBD1. Trimming removed 2 bases from V and 2 bases from J; junction bases left unmatched: 0. This CDR3 is 14 amino acids long. CDR1 and CDR2 from the germline V gene are MNHNY and SVGAGI (reference sequence).

The CDR3 spells CASSLLAGPMGTQYF. For the CDR3, the DNA is TGTGCCAGCAGCTTGTTAGCGGGGCCGATGGGTACGCAGTATTTT. V usage is TRBV5-5 and J usage is TRBJ2-3; 8 bases map to TRBD2. The V segment lost 1 base and the J segment 8 bases; nucleotides outside the gene matches: 9. This CDR3 region has 15 residues. Germline CDR1 is SGHKS and CDR2 is YYEKEE (reference sequence). Filled out from reference TRBV5-5 and TRBJ2-3, the complete variable domain reads DAGVTQSPTHLIKTRGQQVTLRCSPISGHKSVSWYQQVLGQGPQFIFQYYEKEERGRGNFPDRFSARQFPNYSSELNVNALLLGDSALYLCASSLLAGPMGTQYFGPGTRLTVL.

This clone was recorded a few times. The chain has TRBV6-6 and TRBJ2-7; 7 bases match TRBD1. CDR3 size: 14 residues. Per germline, CDR1 MNHNY and CDR2 SVGAGI (reference sequence). V shed 5 bases and J 7 bases; nucleotides not matched to a gene: 11. Written as DNA, the CDR3 is TGTGCCAGCAGTAGACGACAGGGCGCAGGGGAGCAGTACTTC. Amino acid sequence: CASSRRQGAGEQYF.

V gene TRBV11-3 combines with J gene TRBJ2-1; weak D call: TRBD2 (5 bases). The V and J ends lost 0 bases and 10 bases respectively, with 10 bases between them. Germline values: CDR1 SGHNT, CDR2 YENEEA. CDR3 size: 13 residues. The CDR3: CASSLDAGREQFF. DNA for the CDR3: TGTGCCAGCAGCTTAGATGCGGGCAGGGAGCAGTTCTTC.

This clone occurred many times. The chain recombines TRBV19 with TRBJ1-4, with 7 nucleotides matching TRBD1. Per the germline V gene, CDR1 is LNHDA and CDR2 is SQIVND (reference sequence). Unmatched junction bases numbered 8, after V lost 6 bases and J lost 7 bases. The CDR3 is made up of 14 amino acids. This CDR3 is CASRGTVAFEKLFF. The DNA of the CDR3 is TGTGCCAGTAGGGGGACAGTTGCTTTTGAAAAACTGTTTTTT.

In its sample, this clone was seen a few times. The rearrangement uses TRBV7-2 and TRBJ1-4, with 9 nucleotides matching TRBD1. J was trimmed by 8 bases and V by 6 bases; bases with no gene match: 10. Germline CDR1 and CDR2: SGHTA and FQGNSA. This CDR3 spans 15 amino acids. In DNA form, the CDR3 reads TGTGCCAGCAGGCCGGACAGGGGATTCGTCGAAAAACTGTTTTTT. Translation gives CASRPDRGFVEKLFF.

The rearrangement joins TRBV10-3 to TRBJ1-1; 7 bases agree with TRBD1. Germline-derived CDR1 and CDR2 are ENHRY and SYGVKD. Trimming took 6 bases from V and 1 from J; bases not matched to a gene: 8. This CDR3 contains 15 residues. CDR3 DNA sequence: TGTGCCATCAGCCCTCTGGGACAGTCGAACACTGAAGCTTTCTTT. It yields the protein CAISPLGQSNTEAFF.

This clone was detected a few times. This chain uses TRBV30 with TRBJ1-3, with D maybe TRBD1 (6 bases). The length of the CDR3 is 14 residues. Trimming left V 2 bases short and J 0 bases short, with 8 bases between. CDR1 and CDR2 from the germline V gene are GTSNPN and SVGIG (reference sequence). CDR3 bases: TGTGCCTGGAGTACGGACAGCTCTGGAAACACCATATATTTT. Its translation: CAWSTDSSGNTIYF.

V is TRBV29-1 and J is TRBJ2-3; 12 nucleotides align to TRBD2. The CDR3 loop spans 15 amino acids. With V trimmed by 3 bases and J by 5 bases, 6 bases remained unmatched. Germline lookup yields CDR1 SQVTM and CDR2 ANQGSEA. The CDR3 DNA is TGCAGCGTTGAGACTAGCGGGGGCCGAGGAGATACGCAGTATTTT. Residues: CSVETSGGRGDTQYF.

The chain's CDR3 is CAIPGTGRNEQYF. DNA of the CDR3: TGTGCCATCCCCGGGACAGGGCGTAACGAGCAGTACTTC. The V gene is TRBV19, the J gene TRBJ2-7; 9 bases line up with TRBD1. Germline CDR1 LNHDA, CDR2 SQIVND (reference sequence). The CDR3 has 13 amino acids. Germline trimming cut 10 bases from V and 5 bases from J; bases unmatched to any gene: 9.

The genes are TRBV10-3 and TRBJ2-5; TRBD2 matches at 10 bases. Germline loops: CDR1 ENHRY, CDR2 SYGVKD. Germline trimming cut 6 bases from V and 5 bases from J; bases unmatched to any gene: 6. This CDR3 has 14 amino acids. CDR3 loop: CAISDTSGDETQYF. The CDR3, as DNA: TGTGCCATCAGCGATACTAGCGGGGATGAGACCCAGTACTTC.

The sample holds a few counts of this clone. The sample has other DNA sequences that encode this CDR3 too. J is TRBJ2-1 and V is TRBV19, with unresolved D. The CDR3 runs to 11 residues. The germline V and J ends were trimmed by 8 bases and 7 bases, with 9 bases remaining between them. The germline V gene encodes CDR1 LNHDA and CDR2 SQIVND (reference sequence). The CDR3 coding sequence is TGTGCCAGTTCCAGGTGGAATGAGCAGTTCTTC. This gives the protein CASSRWNEQFF.

The chain has TRBV10-1 and TRBJ1-1, with a tentative D call TRBD1 (6 bases). The CDR3 covers 13 residues. From germline, CDR1 is WNHNN and CDR2 SYGVQD (reference sequence). The V and J ends lost 6 bases and 10 bases respectively, with 18 bases between them. The CDR3: CASSPDRFQRAFF. CDR3 DNA: TGCGCCAGCAGCCCTGACAGGTTCCAACGAGCTTTCTTT.

The chain joins TRBV7-3 to TRBJ2-3; 9 bases align to TRBD1. V trimming: 6 bases; J trimming: 2 bases; junction bases outside the gene matches: 3. Germline assignment: CDR1 SGHTA and CDR2 FQGTGA. The CDR3 totals 14 residues. The CDR3 sequence: CASRRDRVTDTQYF. The CDR3, as DNA: TGTGCCAGCAGAAGGGACAGGGTCACAGATACGCAGTATTTT.

The chain links TRBV19 to TRBJ1-2, with D tentatively TRBD1 (5 bases). This CDR3 has 13 amino acids. V lost 4 bases to trimming and J lost 8 bases, with 14 bases between them. In germline, CDR1 is LNHDA, CDR2 SQIVND (reference sequence). The CDR3 sequence: CASSTSQGWGYTF. For the CDR3, the DNA is TGTGCCAGTAGTACCAGCCAGGGATGGGGCTACACCTTC.

The J gene is TRBJ2-7, the V gene TRBV6-6; 8 positions match TRBD1. V shed 6 bases and J 9 bases; nucleotides not matched to a gene: 7. The CDR3 spans 12 residues. Germline assignment: CDR1 MNHNY and CDR2 SVGAGI (reference sequence). For the CDR3, the DNA is TGTGCCAGCAGGATGACAGGGGAGGTGCAGTACTTC. Translation gives CASRMTGEVQYF.

The chain has TRBV6-6 and TRBJ2-5; possibly TRBD1 for D (6 bases). Between the trimmed V and J ends, which lost 5 bases and 0 bases, there was a span of 10 bases. Germline lookup yields CDR1 MNHNY and CDR2 SVGAGI (reference sequence). CDR3 size: 14 residues. The CDR3 loop reads CASSPQGHQETQYF. CDR3 in DNA: TGTGCCAGCAGTCCACAGGGCCACCAAGAGACCCAGTACTTC.

This clone was counted only a few times. The V and J genes are TRBV10-2 and TRBJ2-5, with 7 positions matching TRBD1. The CDR3 is 15 amino acids. Germline CDR1 WSHSY, CDR2 SAAADI. Unmatched junction bases numbered 3, after V lost 2 bases and J lost 0 bases. The CDR3 loop is CASSEAGGNQETQYF. The CDR3 bases are TGCGCCAGCAGTGAGGCAGGGGGTAACCAAGAGACCCAGTACTTC.

The J gene is TRBJ2-3, the V gene TRBV6-6, with D perhaps matching TRBD2 (5 bases). The CDR3 totals 13 residues. Trimming cost V 5 bases and J 7 bases, with 13 bases left between them. Germline V gives CDR1 MNHNY, CDR2 SVGAGI (reference sequence). CDR3 residues: CASSVRETNTQYF. The DNA of the CDR3 is TGTGCCAGCAGTGTACGGGAAACAAATACGCAGTATTTT.